The clone carrying this TCR beta chain showed up just once. The data are from a study of T cells after somatic rescue of genetic block. Sequenced by immunoSEQ multiplex PCR; TCRdb stores in-frame clones only, minus some. Of 70,000 or so clones listed, just over 90% are singletons. V was cut by 7 bases and J by 0 bases, with 20 bases left in between. CDR1 and CDR2 (germline): SGHVS, FQNEAQ. CDR3 length: 17 residues. The TCR was taken from a man aged 40-49 years. Sequenced input: peripheral blood mononuclear cells (PBMCs). The rearrangement links TRBV7-8 to TRBJ2-3; a weak D match, TRBD1 (6 bases). CDR3 amino acids: CASNNYRVSVSTDTQYF. CDR3 in DNA: TGTGCCAGCAACAATTACAGGGTTTCTGTAAGCACAGATACGCAGTATTTT. Full variable domain (remainder filled in from reference TRBV7-8 and TRBJ2-3): GAGVSQSPRYKVAKRGQDVALRCDPISGHVSLFWYQQALGQGPEFLTYFQNEAQLDKSGLPSDRFFAERPEGSVSTLKIQRTQQEDSAVYLCASNNYRVSVSTDTQYFGPGTRLTVL.